These T cell receptor beta chains were read from a single sample in a study of CD8 T cells in ankylosing spondylitis. TCRdb fed the 5' RACE reads into MiXCR, producing one record per CDR3 protein. Among 100,000 to 150,000 distinct CDR3 sequences listed, 7% were seen once. Input material: blood, either unsorted or a sorted T cell fraction (not recorded which). All receptors derive from a male donor with ankylosing spondylitis or in good health (not recorded which). The CDR3 runs from the conserved cysteine through the conserved F or W. D genes are given only for firm matches. For some rows the clone size is stated as once, few or many, or as a class when expanded; others skip it.

>NA|TRBJ2-1|TRBV9|many
CASSAVGGSYNEQFF
TGTGCCAGCAGCGCCGTGGGGGGCTCCTACAATGAGCAGTTCTTC
>NA|TRBJ2-7|TRBV9|NA
CASSPAPADYEQYF
TGTGCCAGCAGCCCCGCCCCGGCGGACTACGAGCAGTACTTC
>NA|TRBJ1-2|TRBV12-3/TRBV12-4|many
CASSLRDVANYGYTF
TGTGCCAGCAGCCTCCGGGACGTCGCTAACTATGGCTACACCTTC
>NA|TRBJ1-1|TRBV5-1|few
CASQRKSDTEAFF
TGCGCCAGCCAGAGGAAGAGTGACACTGAAGCTTTCTTT
>TRBD1|TRBJ1-5|TRBV5-5|many
CASRPGQGWNQPQHF
TGTGCCAGCAGGCCTGGACAGGGATGGAACCAGCCCCAGCATTTT
>TRBD1|TRBJ2-5|TRBV10-3|many
CAISEPGTDQETQYF
TGTGCCATCAGTGAGCCGGGGACAGACCAAGAGACCCAGTACTTC
>TRBD1|TRBJ1-2|TRBV9|many
CASSVATVGQGVDGYTF
TGTGCCAGCAGCGTAGCTACGGTCGGACAGGGGGTCGATGGCTACACCTTC
>NA|TRBJ2-3|TRBV29-1|many
CSEKRPESTDTQYF
TGCAGCGAAAAGCGGCCAGAGAGCACAGATACGCAGTATTTT
>TRBD2|TRBJ2-7|TRBV5-1|few
CASSGRTSGSVEQYF
TGCGCCAGCAGCGGCCGGACTAGCGGGAGTGTCGAGCAGTACTTC
>NA|TRBJ2-6|TRBV5-1|many
CASSSDNSGANVLTF
TGCGCCAGCAGCTCAGACAACTCTGGGGCCAACGTCCTGACTTTC
>TRBD2|TRBJ2-3|TRBV6-1|many
CASSLSGGAGDTQYF
TGTGCCAGCAGTCTGAGCGGGGGGGCGGGAGATACGCAGTATTTT
>TRBD1|TRBJ2-3|TRBV28|many
CASKRQGARADTQYF
TGTGCCAGCAAAAGACAGGGGGCTAGGGCAGATACGCAGTATTTT
>TRBD2|TRBJ2-1|TRBV5-1|many
CASSLRGLAVGDEQFF
TGCGCCAGCAGCTTAAGAGGACTAGCGGTCGGGGATGAGCAGTTCTTC
>NA|TRBJ2-1|TRBV20-1|many
CSALYNEQFF
TGCAGTGCTCTTTACAATGAGCAGTTCTTC
>NA|TRBJ2-3|TRBV5-8|many
CASSHLRENTDTQYF
TGTGCCAGCAGCCATCTAAGGGAAAACACAGATACGCAGTATTTT
>NA|TRBJ2-1|TRBV12-3/TRBV12-4|many
CASSLGDSSYNEQFF
TGTGCCAGCAGTTTAGGGGACTCGTCCTACAATGAGCAGTTCTTC
>NA|TRBJ1-1|TRBV5-1|NA
CASSLGPEKNTEAFF
TGCGCCAGCAGCTTGGGTCCGGAGAAGAACACTGAAGCTTTCTTT
>TRBD1|TRBJ1-2|TRBV5-1|many
CASSLGDSKVSLGYTF
TGCGCCAGCAGCTTGGGGGACAGTAAAGTTTCTTTGGGCTACACCTTC
>NA|TRBJ2-2|TRBV7-2|many
CASSTTVANTGELFF
TGTGCCAGCAGCACGACGGTTGCGAACACCGGGGAGCTGTTTTTT
>TRBD1|TRBJ2-5|TRBV7-2|many
CASRDPLTGPETQYF
TGTGCCAGCAGGGATCCTTTGACAGGGCCAGAGACCCAGTACTTC
>TRBD2|TRBJ2-5|TRBV20-1|many
CRGTSGDQETQYF
TGCAGGGGGACTAGCGGGGACCAAGAGACCCAGTACTTC
>TRBD2|TRBJ2-7|TRBV30|many
CAWNSPSGSLSYEQYF
TGTGCCTGGAATTCGCCTAGCGGGTCCCTCTCCTACGAGCAGTACTTC
>TRBD2|TRBJ2-1|TRBV6-4|many
CASSDGLAGDNEQFF
TGTGCCAGCAGTGACGGCCTAGCGGGGGACAATGAGCAGTTCTTC
>TRBD1|TRBJ2-6|TRBV18|few
CASSRLSYRGAPGANVLTF
TGTGCCAGCTCACGACTGAGTTACAGGGGGGCCCCTGGGGCCAACGTCCTGACTTTC
>NA|TRBJ2-7|TRBV27|many
CASSLLYSDDEQYF
TGTGCCAGCAGTTTACTTTATTCGGACGACGAGCAGTACTTC
>NA|TRBJ2-3|TRBV18|few
CASSAASTDTQYF
TGTGCCAGCTCAGCAGCTAGCACAGATACGCAGTATTTT
>NA|TRBJ2-7|TRBV5-1|many
CASSLRIEEQYF
TGCGCCAGCAGCTTACGGATCGAGGAGCAGTACTTC
>TRBD2|TRBJ2-2|TRBV5-1|many
CASSFPQRGNTGELFF
TGCGCCAGCAGCTTCCCTCAGCGGGGAAACACCGGGGAGCTGTTTTTT
>TRBD2|TRBJ2-1|TRBV7-2|many
CASIRLAGGAYNEQFF
TGTGCCAGCATAAGACTAGCGGGAGGGGCCTACAATGAGCAGTTCTTC